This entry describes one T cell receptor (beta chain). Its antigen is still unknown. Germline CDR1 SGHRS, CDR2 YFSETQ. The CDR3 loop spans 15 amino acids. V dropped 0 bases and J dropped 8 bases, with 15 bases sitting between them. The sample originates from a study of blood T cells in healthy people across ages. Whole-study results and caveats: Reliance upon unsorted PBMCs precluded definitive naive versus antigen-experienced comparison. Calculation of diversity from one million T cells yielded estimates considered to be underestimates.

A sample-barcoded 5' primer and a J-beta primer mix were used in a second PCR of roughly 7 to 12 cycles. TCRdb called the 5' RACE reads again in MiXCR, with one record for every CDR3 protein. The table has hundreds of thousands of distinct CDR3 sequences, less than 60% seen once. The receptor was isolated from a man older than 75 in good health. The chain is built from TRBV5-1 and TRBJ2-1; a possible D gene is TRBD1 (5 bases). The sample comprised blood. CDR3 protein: CASSLDRGIVDEQFF. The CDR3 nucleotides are TGCGCCAGCAGCTTGGATAGGGGAATTGTGGATGAGCAGTTCTTC. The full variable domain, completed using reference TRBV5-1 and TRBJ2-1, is KAGVTQTPRYLIKTRGQQVTLSCSPISGHRSVSWYQQTPGQGLQFLFEYFSETQRNKGNFPGRFSGRQFSNSRSEMNVSTLELGDSALYLCASSLDRGIVDEQFFGPGTRLTVL.